This T cell receptor (beta chain) was sequenced during a study of Ad26.COV2.S vaccination and SARS-CoV-2 variants. On this clone: Its antigen is still unknown.

Study-level points and caveats: Vaccinated and placebo-treated recipients had similar non-spike TCR breadth.

V shed 0 bases, J shed 6 bases, and the junction held 7 bases outside the gene matches. The CDR3 extends over 16 amino acids. The germline CDR1 and CDR2 sequences are LGHNA and YSLEER. The sample's treatment: some 20 received Ad26.COV2.S at low or high dose, single or two shots; a few received placebo; per-sample allocation not given. Day 63 after the first vaccine or placebo injection was the time point for sampling. Expression of Wuhan-strain SARS-CoV-2 spike came from the Ad26 vector that formed the vaccine. The table came from immunoSEQ multiplex PCR; TCRdb's copy has only in-frame clones and leaves some out. The profile shows 250,000 or so clones, 87% of them singletons.

The sequence was obtained from a person between 18 and 60 years old who received the Ad26.COV2.S COVID-19 vaccine or a placebo. The sample was peripheral blood, taken in a trial of Ad26.COV2.S vaccine versus placebo. V gene TRBV4-3 combines with J gene TRBJ2-3, with 9 bases identical to TRBD2. The CDR3 DNA is TGCGCCAGCAGCCAAGATCTGGGTAGCGGGAGTGATACGCAGTATTTT. This codes for CASSQDLGSGSDTQYF.